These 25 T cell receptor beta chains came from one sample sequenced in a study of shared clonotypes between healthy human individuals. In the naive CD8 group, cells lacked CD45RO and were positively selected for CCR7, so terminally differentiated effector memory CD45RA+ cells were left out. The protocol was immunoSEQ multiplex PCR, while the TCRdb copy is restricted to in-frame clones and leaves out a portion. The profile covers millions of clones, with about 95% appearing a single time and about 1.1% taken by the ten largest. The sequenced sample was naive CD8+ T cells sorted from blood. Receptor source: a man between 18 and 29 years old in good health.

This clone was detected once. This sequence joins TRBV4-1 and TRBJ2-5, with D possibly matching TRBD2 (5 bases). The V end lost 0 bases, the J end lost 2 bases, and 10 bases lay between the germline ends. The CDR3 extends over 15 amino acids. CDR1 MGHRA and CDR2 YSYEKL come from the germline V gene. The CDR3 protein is CASSQEPGTQETQYF. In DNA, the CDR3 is TGCGCCAGCAGCCAAGAACCGGGAACACAAGAGACCCAGTACTTC.

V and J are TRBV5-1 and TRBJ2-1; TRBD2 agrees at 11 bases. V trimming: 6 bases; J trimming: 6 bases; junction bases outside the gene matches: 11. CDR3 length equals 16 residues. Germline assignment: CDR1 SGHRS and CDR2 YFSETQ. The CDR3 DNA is TGCGCCAGCACCCCATCGGGACTAGCGGTTCTCAATGAGCAGTTCTTC. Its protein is CASTPSGLAVLNEQFF. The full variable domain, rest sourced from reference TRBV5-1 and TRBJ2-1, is KAGVTQTPRYLIKTRGQQVTLSCSPISGHRSVSWYQQTPGQGLQFLFEYFSETQRNKGNFPGRFSGRQFSNSRSEMNVSTLELGDSALYLCASTPSGLAVLNEQFFGPGTRLTVL.

This chain's CDR3 is CASRKTGDSEKLFF. Written as DNA, the CDR3 is TGTGCCAGCAGAAAGACAGGGGACAGTGAAAAACTGTTTTTT. The V and J genes are TRBV6-4 and TRBJ1-4; the match to TRBD1 covers 8 bases. Losses at the gene ends were 6 bases for V and 7 bases for J; bases not matched to a gene: 7. CDR1 is MRHNA and CDR2 is SNTAGT in the germline V gene. The CDR3 consists of 14 residues.

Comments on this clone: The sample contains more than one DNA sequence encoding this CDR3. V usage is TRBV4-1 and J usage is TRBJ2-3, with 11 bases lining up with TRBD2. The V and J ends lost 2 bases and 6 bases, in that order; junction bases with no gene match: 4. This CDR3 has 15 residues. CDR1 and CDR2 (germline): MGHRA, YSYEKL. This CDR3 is CASSQPSGGTDTQYF. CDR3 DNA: TGCGCCAGCAGCCAACCTAGCGGGGGGACCGATACGCAGTATTTT.

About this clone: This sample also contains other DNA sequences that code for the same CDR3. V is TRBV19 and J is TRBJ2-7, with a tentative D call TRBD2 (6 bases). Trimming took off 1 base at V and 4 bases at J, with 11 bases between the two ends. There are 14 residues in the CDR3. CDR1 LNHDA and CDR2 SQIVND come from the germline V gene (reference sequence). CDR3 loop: CASSIGDSGYEQYF. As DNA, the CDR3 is TGTGCCAGTAGTATAGGGGACTCCGGATACGAGCAGTACTTC.

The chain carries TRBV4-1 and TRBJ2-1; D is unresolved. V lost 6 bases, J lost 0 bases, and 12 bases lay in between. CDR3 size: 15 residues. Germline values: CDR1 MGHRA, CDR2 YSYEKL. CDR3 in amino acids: CASSRTTSSYNEQFF. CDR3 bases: TGCGCCAGCAGTCGGACGACCAGCTCCTACAATGAGCAGTTCTTC.

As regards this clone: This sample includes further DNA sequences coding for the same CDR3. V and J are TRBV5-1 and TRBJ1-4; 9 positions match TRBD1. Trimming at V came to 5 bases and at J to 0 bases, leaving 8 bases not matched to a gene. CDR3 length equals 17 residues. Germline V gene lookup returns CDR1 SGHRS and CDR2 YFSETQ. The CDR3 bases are TGCGCCAGCAGTCCAGGACAGGGGCCTGCAACTAATGAAAAACTGTTTTTT. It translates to CASSPGQGPATNEKLFF.

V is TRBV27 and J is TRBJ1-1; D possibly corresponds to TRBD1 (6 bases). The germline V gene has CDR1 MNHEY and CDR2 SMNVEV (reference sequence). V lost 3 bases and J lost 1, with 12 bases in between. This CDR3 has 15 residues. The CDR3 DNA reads TGTGCCAGCAGTTTTATTACAGGGCCGAACACTGAAGCTTTCTTT. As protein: CASSFITGPNTEAFF.

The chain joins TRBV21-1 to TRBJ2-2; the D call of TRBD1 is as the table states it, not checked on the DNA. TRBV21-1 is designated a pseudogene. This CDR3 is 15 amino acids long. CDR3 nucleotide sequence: TGTGCCAGCAGCAAAGAGACAGCGAACACCGGGGAGCTGTTTTTT. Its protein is CASSKETANTGELFF.

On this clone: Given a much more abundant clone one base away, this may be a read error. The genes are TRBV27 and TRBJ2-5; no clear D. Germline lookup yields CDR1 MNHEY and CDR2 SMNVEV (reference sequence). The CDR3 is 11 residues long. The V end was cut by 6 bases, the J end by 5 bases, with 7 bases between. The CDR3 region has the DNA TGTGCCAGCAGCGTGGGGGAGACCCAGTACTTC. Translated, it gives CASSVGETQYF.

The CDR3 DNA reads as TGTGCCAGCAGTCATCCTCCGAATGAGCAGTTCTTC. The encoded protein is CASSHPPNEQFF. The chain has TRBV6-5 and TRBJ2-1; D is uncertain. Germline V gene sequence: CDR1 MNHEY, CDR2 SVGAGI. The ends were cut back, 5 bases at V and 7 bases at J, with 9 bases in the middle. The CDR3 runs to 12 residues.

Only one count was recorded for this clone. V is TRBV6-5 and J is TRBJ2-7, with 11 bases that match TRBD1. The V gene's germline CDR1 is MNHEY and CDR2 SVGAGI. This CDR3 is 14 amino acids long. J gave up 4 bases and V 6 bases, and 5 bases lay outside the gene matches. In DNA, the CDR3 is TGTGCCAGCAGCCACCGGGACAGGGGGTACGAGCAGTACTTC. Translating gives CASSHRDRGYEQYF.

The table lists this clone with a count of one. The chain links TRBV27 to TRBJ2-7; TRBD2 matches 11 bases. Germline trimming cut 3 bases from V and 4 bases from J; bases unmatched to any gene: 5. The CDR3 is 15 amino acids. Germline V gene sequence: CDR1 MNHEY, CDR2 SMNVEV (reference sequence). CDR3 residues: CASSFDTSGSYEQYF. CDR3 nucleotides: TGTGCCAGCAGTTTCGATACTAGCGGGAGTTACGAGCAGTACTTC.

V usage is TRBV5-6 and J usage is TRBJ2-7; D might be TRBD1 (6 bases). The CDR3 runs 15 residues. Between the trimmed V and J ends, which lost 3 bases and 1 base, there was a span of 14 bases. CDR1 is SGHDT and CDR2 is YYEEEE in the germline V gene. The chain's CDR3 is CASSYELQGSYEQYF. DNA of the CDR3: TGTGCCAGCAGCTATGAACTACAGGGATCCTACGAGCAGTACTTC.

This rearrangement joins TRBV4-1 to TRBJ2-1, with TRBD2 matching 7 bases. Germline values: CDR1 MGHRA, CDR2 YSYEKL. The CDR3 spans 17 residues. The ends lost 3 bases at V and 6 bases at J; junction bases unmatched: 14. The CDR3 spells CASSHTSRAGPSNEQFF. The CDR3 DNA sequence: TGCGCCAGCAGCCATACCAGCAGAGCGGGGCCCTCCAATGAGCAGTTCTTC.

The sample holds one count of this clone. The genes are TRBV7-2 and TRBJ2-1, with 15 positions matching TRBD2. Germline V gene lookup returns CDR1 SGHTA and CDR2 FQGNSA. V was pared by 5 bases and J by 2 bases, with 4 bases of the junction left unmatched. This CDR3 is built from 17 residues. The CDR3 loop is CASSPWTSGRAYNEQFF. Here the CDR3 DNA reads TGTGCCAGCAGCCCCTGGACTAGCGGGAGGGCCTACAATGAGCAGTTCTTC.

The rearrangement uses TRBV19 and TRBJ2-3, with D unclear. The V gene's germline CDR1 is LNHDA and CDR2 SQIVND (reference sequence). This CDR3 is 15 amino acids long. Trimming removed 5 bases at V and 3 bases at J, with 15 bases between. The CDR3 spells CASSPRAGPTDTQYF. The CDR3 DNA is TGTGCCAGTAGTCCACGAGCCGGGCCGACAGATACGCAGTATTTT.

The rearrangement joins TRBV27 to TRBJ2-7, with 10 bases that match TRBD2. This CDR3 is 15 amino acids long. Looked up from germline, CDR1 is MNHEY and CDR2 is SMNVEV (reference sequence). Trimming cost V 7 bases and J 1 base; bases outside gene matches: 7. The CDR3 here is CASTPSGGASYEQYF. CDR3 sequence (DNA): TGTGCCAGCACCCCTAGCGGGGGAGCTTCCTACGAGCAGTACTTC.

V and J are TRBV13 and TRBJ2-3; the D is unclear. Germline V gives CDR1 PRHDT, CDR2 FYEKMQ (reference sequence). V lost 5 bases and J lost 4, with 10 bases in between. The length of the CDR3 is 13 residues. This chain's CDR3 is CASSPQTSDTQYF. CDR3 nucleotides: TGTGCCAGCAGCCCACAGACTTCAGATACGCAGTATTTT.

The CDR3, as DNA: TGTGCCAGCGGCCGGGACAGGGGGCCTTATGGCTACACCTTC. Translation gives CASGRDRGPYGYTF. The rearrangement joins TRBV4-2 to TRBJ1-2, with 12 bases that match TRBD1. This CDR3 is built from 14 residues. Germline assignment: CDR1 LGHNA and CDR2 YNFKEQ. Trimming cost V 8 bases and J 5 bases; bases outside gene matches: 6.

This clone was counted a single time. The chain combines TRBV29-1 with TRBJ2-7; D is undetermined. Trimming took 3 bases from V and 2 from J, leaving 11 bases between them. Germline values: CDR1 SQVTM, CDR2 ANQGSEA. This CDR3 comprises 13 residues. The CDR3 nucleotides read TGCAGCGTTGAGCGGCAGGACCCCTACGAGCAGTACTTC. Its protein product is CSVERQDPYEQYF.

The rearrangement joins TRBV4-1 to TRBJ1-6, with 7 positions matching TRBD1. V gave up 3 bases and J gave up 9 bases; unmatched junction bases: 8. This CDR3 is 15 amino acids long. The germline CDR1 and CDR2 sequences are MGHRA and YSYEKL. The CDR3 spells CASSQTQGLGSPLHF. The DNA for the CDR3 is TGCGCCAGCAGCCAGACACAGGGGTTGGGTTCACCCCTCCACTTT.

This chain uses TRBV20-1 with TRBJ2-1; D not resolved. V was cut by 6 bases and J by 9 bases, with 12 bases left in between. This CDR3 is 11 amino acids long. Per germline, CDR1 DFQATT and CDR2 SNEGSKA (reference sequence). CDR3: CSAPLEVEQFF. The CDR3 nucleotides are TGCAGTGCACCCCTAGAAGTTGAGCAGTTCTTC.

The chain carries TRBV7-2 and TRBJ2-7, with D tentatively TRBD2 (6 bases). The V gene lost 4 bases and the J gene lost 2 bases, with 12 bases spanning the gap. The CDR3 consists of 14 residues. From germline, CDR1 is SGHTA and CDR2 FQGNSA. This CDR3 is CASSSSAGPYEQYF. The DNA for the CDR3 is TGTGCCAGCAGCTCCTCAGCGGGCCCCTACGAGCAGTACTTC.

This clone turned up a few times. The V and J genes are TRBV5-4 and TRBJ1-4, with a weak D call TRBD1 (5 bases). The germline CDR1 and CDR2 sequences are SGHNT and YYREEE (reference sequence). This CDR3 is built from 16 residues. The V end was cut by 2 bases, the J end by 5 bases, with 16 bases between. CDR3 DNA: TGTGCCAGCAGCTTAGGTCCCGGGACGGACAATGAAAAACTGTTTTTT. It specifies CASSLGPGTDNEKLFF.